This TCR beta chain derives from a study of T-cell memory formation after mild COVID-19. Notes on the study in general: Clones shrinking between day 15 and 85 showed a balanced CD4/CD8 split, and those that grew later tilted toward CD4+.

As concerns this clonotype: What it binds is unknown.

A single record per CDR3 protein comes from TCRdb applying MiXCR to the 5' RACE reads. Of 150,000 to 200,000 distinct CDR3 sequences listed, 31% are singletons. The CDR3 spans 14 residues. V was trimmed by 0 bases and J by 0 bases, leaving 5 bases between them. Per germline, CDR1 KGHSH and CDR2 LQKENI. The V gene is TRBV18, the J gene TRBJ1-1; no clear D gene. The clonotype comes from an adult woman who had mild COVID-19 (a few samples of this study predate the infection). Cell type and time point are not known. The sequenced material came from PBMCs or a T cell subset sorted from them (not recorded which). CDR3 loop: CASSPPGLNTEAFF. In DNA, the CDR3 is TGTGCCAGCTCACCACCTGGACTGAACACTGAAGCTTTCTTT.